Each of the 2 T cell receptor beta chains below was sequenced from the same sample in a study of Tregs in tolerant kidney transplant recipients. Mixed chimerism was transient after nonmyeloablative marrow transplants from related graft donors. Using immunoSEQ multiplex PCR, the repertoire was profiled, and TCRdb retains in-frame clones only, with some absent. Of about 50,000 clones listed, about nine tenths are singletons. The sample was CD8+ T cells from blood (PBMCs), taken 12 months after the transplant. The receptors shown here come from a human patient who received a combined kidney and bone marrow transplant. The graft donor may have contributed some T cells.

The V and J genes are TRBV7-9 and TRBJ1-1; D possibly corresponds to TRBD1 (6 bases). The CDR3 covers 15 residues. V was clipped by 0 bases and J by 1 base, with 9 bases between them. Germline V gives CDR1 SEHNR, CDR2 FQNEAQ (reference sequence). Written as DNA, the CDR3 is TGTGCCAGCAGCTTAGCAAGAGGGGGGAACACTGAAGCTTTCTTT. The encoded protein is CASSLARGGNTEAFF.

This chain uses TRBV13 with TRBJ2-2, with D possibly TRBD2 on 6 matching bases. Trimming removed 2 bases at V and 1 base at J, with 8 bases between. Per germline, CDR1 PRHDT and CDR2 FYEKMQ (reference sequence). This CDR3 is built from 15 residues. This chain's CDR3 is CASSLRLENTGELFF. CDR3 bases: TGTGCCAGCAGCTTACGACTAGAGAACACCGGGGAGCTGTTTTTT.